These T cell receptor beta chains were read from a single sample in a study of shared clonotypes between healthy human individuals. Data came from immunoSEQ multiplex PCR; TCRdb stores just in-frame clones and leaves some out. The sample records about half a million clones, around 73% being singletons. Sequencing input: PBMCs. Receptors were obtained from a woman aged 40 to 55 in good health. Some clones in this sample may be carry-over from other donors' samples. The CDR3 runs from the conserved cysteine through the conserved F or W. Each record gives: V gene, clone size, J gene, D gene, CDR3 protein, CDR3 DNA. D genes are given only for firm matches. Clone size, where shown, is once, few, many, or a class for clones that have expanded.

>TRBV6-5|NA|TRBJ2-7|TRBD1
CASSYTRDRPGYEQYF
TGTGCCAGCAGTTACACTAGGGACAGACCCGGTTACGAGCAGTACTTC
>TRBV19|NA|TRBJ1-2|NA
CASSGRAQANYGYTF
TGTGCCAGTAGTGGCAGGGCCCAAGCTAACTATGGCTACACCTTC
>TRBV7-3|NA|TRBJ2-7|NA
CASSTLPGQSYEQYF
TGTGCCAGCAGCACCCTGCCGGGACAATCCTACGAGCAGTACTTC
>TRBV6-1|NA|TRBJ2-7|NA
CASSEYWTYEQYF
TGTGCCAGCAGTGAATATTGGACCTACGAGCAGTACTTC
>TRBV6-4|few|TRBJ2-2|NA
CASSVSQGDHGELFF
TGTGCCAGCAGTGTTTCTCAGGGAGATCACGGGGAGCTGTTTTTT
>TRBV15|few|TRBJ2-5|NA
CATSGDPTAVRETQYF
TGTGCCACCAGCGGGGACCCGACAGCCGTACGAGAGACCCAGTACTTC
>TRBV30|NA|TRBJ2-1|TRBD2
CAWSVLAAYNEQFF
TGTGCCTGGAGTGTACTAGCGGCCTACAATGAGCAGTTCTTC
>TRBV15|NA|TRBJ1-1|NA
CATSRVSLTSTEAFF
TGTGCCACCAGCAGAGTTTCACTAACATCCACTGAAGCTTTCTTT
>TRBV6-1|once|TRBJ2-5|NA
CASSVNSMGETQYF
TGTGCCAGCAGTGTCAACTCCATGGGAGAGACCCAGTACTTC
>TRBV7-2|medium-sized|TRBJ1-4|TRBD1
CASSSGGETNEKLFF
TGTGCCAGCAGCTCAGGGGGGGAAACTAATGAAAAACTGTTTTTT
>TRBV5-6|NA|TRBJ2-7|TRBD2
CASSLLGPAGIYEQYF
TGTGCCAGCAGCTTGCTTGGTCCAGCGGGAATATACGAGCAGTACTTC
>TRBV10-1|few|TRBJ2-6|NA
CAIPLRPGPPLAGANVLTF
TGCGCCATCCCCCTCCGCCCGGGGCCTCCTCTAGCTGGGGCCAACGTCCTGACTTTC
>TRBV7-2|NA|TRBJ1-1|NA
CANTTRGVTEAFF
TGTGCCAACACCACCCGGGGGGTCACTGAAGCTTTCTTT
>TRBV9|NA|TRBJ2-3|TRBD2
CASSQVAGATDTQYF
TGTGCCAGCAGCCAAGTAGCGGGAGCCACAGATACGCAGTATTTT
>TRBV7-2|NA|TRBJ2-1|NA
CASSLVLGGTYNEQFF
TGTGCCAGCAGCTTGGTGTTAGGGGGTACCTACAATGAGCAGTTCTTC
>TRBV18|NA|TRBJ1-5|NA
CASSPSGENQPQHF
TGTGCCAGCTCACCATCCGGGGAAAATCAGCCCCAGCATTTT
>TRBV5-5|NA|TRBJ2-7|TRBD2
CASRGVGEQYF
TGTGCCAGCCGGGGGGTTGGCGAGCAGTACTTC
>TRBV7-2|NA|TRBJ2-7|TRBD1
CASSGRDSSYEQYF
TGTGCCAGCAGCGGCCGGGACAGCTCCTACGAGCAGTACTTC
>TRBV11-3|few|TRBJ2-3|NA
CASSLGRSTDTQYF
TGTGCCAGCAGTTTAGGGCGGAGCACAGATACGCAGTATTTT
>TRBV7-2|NA|TRBJ2-5|TRBD2
CASSSGLAAQETQYF
TGTGCCAGCAGCTCGGGACTAGCGGCGCAAGAGACCCAGTACTTC
>TRBV28|NA|TRBJ2-7|TRBD2
CASNPSGRVGEQYF
TGTGCCAGCAACCCTAGCGGGAGAGTCGGCGAGCAGTACTTC
>TRBV30|NA|TRBJ1-1|NA
CAWNPMNTEAFF
TGTGCCTGGAATCCCATGAACACTGAAGCTTTCTTT
>TRBV28|NA|TRBJ2-1|TRBD2
CASSMTSGRADNPNEQFF
TGTGCCAGCAGTATGACTAGCGGGAGGGCCGATAACCCCAATGAGCAGTTCTTC
>TRBV10-2|NA|TRBJ1-1|NA
CASSERDFEAFF
TGCGCCAGCAGTGAGAGGGACTTTGAAGCTTTCTTT
>TRBV7-9|NA|TRBJ1-4|TRBD1
CASSRWTGSTTNEKLFF
TGTGCCAGCAGCCGTTGGACAGGATCCACAACTAATGAAAAACTGTTTTTT
>TRBV27|NA|TRBJ2-7|NA
CASSLGLLSYEQYF
TGTGCCAGCAGTTTAGGGCTCCTATCCTACGAGCAGTACTTC
>TRBV28|NA|TRBJ1-6|TRBD1
CASSFGTGVDSPLHF
TGTGCCAGCAGTTTTGGGACAGGGGTCGATTCACCCCTCCACTTT
>TRBV30|NA|TRBJ1-2|TRBD1
CAWTRTGVGGYTF
TGTGCCTGGACTCGGACAGGGGTTGGGGGCTACACCTTC
>TRBV11-2|NA|TRBJ2-1|TRBD2
CASSPIAGPATNEQFF
TGTGCCAGCAGCCCCATAGCGGGACCCGCCACCAATGAGCAGTTCTTC
>TRBV4-1|NA|TRBJ2-1|NA
CASSQDPLGMSHSYNEQFF
TGCGCCAGCAGCCAAGATCCCCTCGGTATGAGCCACTCCTACAATGAGCAGTTCTTC
>TRBV4-2|NA|TRBJ2-7|NA
CASSTQSYEQYF
TGTGCCAGCAGCACCCAAAGCTACGAGCAGTACTTC
>TRBV10-3|NA|TRBJ1-2|TRBD1
CAISGSGTDSYGYTF
TGTGCCATCAGTGGCTCCGGGACAGACTCCTATGGCTACACCTTC
>TRBV15|NA|TRBJ2-7|NA
CATSRDSAGRLYEQYF
TGTGCCACCAGCAGAGATAGTGCAGGGCGTCTTTACGAGCAGTACTTC
>TRBV19|NA|TRBJ1-5|NA
CASSWDPNQPQHF
TGTGCCAGTAGTTGGGACCCCAATCAGCCCCAGCATTTT
>TRBV7-9|NA|TRBJ1-2|NA
CASQYNYGYTF
TGTGCCAGCCAGTATAACTATGGCTACACCTTC
>TRBV7-2|few|TRBJ2-2|TRBD2
CASSPHVAGINTGELFF
TGTGCCAGCAGCCCCCACGTAGCGGGAATTAACACCGGGGAGCTGTTTTTT
>TRBV15|NA|TRBJ2-1|NA
CATSRGSSGYYNEQFF
TGTGCCACCAGCAGGGGCTCCTCCGGGTACTACAATGAGCAGTTCTTC
>TRBV27|NA|TRBJ2-7|NA
CASSRPGGSYEQYF
TGTGCCAGCAGCCGGCCAGGAGGCTCCTACGAGCAGTACTTC
>TRBV4-2|NA|TRBJ1-5|NA
CASSQDSVQPQHF
TGTGCCAGCAGCCAAGATTCGGTCCAGCCCCAGCATTTT
>TRBV30|NA|TRBJ2-5|NA
CAWSAGLETETQYF
TGTGCCTGGAGTGCGGGCCTAGAGACAGAGACCCAGTACTTC
>TRBV7-9|NA|TRBJ2-7|TRBD2
CASSSGTSGIPFPYEQYF
TGTGCCAGCAGCAGCGGGACTAGCGGGATTCCGTTTCCCTACGAGCAGTACTTC
>TRBV5-4|once|TRBJ2-3|TRBD1
CASSFPGQGTQYF
TGTGCCAGCAGCTTCCCGGGACAGGGTACGCAGTATTTT
>TRBV7-3|NA|TRBJ2-2|TRBD2
CASSKPSGSRTGELFF
TGTGCCAGCAGCAAACCTAGCGGGAGTCGTACCGGGGAGCTGTTTTTT
>TRBV7-2|once|TRBJ2-7|NA
CASSQRLGLTHYEQYF
TGTGCCAGCAGCCAGAGACTGGGCCTCACTCACTACGAGCAGTACTTC
>TRBV6-6|NA|TRBJ1-3|TRBD1
CASNNRQGSGNTIYF
TGTGCCAGCAATAACCGACAGGGCTCTGGAAACACCATATATTTT
>TRBV10-2|NA|TRBJ2-3|TRBD2
CASSEPGLAGGSTDTQYF
TGCGCCAGCAGTGAGCCGGGACTAGCGGGAGGGAGCACAGATACGCAGTATTTT
>TRBV5-4|NA|TRBJ2-3|NA
CASSLYPVADTQYF
TGTGCCAGCAGCTTATATCCAGTTGCAGATACGCAGTATTTT
>TRBV5-4|NA|TRBJ2-3|NA
CASRIGGQVSLYF
TGTGCCAGCCGTATAGGGGGTCAGGTCAGCTTGTATTTT